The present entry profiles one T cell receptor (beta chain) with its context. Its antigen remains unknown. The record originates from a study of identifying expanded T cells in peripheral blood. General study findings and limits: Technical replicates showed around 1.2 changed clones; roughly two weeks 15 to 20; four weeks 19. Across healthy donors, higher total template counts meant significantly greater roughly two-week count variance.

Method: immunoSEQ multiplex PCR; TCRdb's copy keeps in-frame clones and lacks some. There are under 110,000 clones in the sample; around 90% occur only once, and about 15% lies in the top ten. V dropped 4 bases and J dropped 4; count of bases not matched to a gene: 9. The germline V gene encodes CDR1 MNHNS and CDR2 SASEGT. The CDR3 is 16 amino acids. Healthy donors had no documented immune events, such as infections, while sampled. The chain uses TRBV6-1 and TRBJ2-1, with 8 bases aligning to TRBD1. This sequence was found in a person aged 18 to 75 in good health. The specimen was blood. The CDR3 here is CASSGAAGGAYNEQFF. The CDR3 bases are TGTGCCAGCAGTGGCGCGGCAGGGGGCGCGTACAATGAGCAGTTCTTC.